This T cell receptor beta chain emerged from a study of identical twins. The germline V and J ends were trimmed by 1 base and 12 bases, with 9 bases remaining between them. This CDR3 has 11 residues. This clonotype was detected ten times or more. TCRdb reanalysed the 5' RACE reads using MiXCR and keeps one entry per CDR3 protein. The repertoire consists of fewer than 250,000 distinct CDR3 sequences, with around a tenth occurring once and the leading ten covering approximately 5.1%. V usage is TRBV12-3 or TRBV12-4 and J usage is TRBJ1-2; no reliable D call. The sequence derives from a woman younger than 30 in good health. The material sequenced was memory (CD45RO+) T cells sorted from blood. CDR3 in DNA: TGTGCCAGCAGTTTAGGGGAAACACACACCTTC. It encodes CASSLGETHTF.